A selection of T cell receptor beta chains follows, all from one sample in a study of graft-versus-host responses after intestinal transplantation. Clones were read by immunoSEQ multiplex PCR, and TCRdb kept only the in-frame ones, dropping some. Counted here are under 40,000 clones, about 95% occurring once; the ten biggest clones make up less than 0.85%. The sample was PBMCs, taken 16 days after intestinal transplant. These receptors were taken from a human patient who received an intestinal transplant, so some T cells may come from the graft donor. Each CDR3 is given with its conserved first and last residue. The D gene is left open where the match is weak. Size is omitted from some rows. Given values are once, few, many or a class for expanded clones.

TRBJ2-2 | . | TRBD1 | TRBV5-1 | TGCGCCAGCAGCTGGGACAGGGACACCGGGGAGCTGTTTTTT | CASSWDRDTGELFF
TRBJ1-2 | . | . | TRBV6-1 | TGTGCCAGCAGTGAAGCCGGACTGTTGAGGTATGGCTACACCTTC | CASSEAGLLRYGYTF
TRBJ2-7 | . | . | TRBV15 | TGTGCCACCAGCAGAGCGGGACCGTTATACGAGCAGTACTTC | CATSRAGPLYEQYF
TRBJ1-1 | . | . | TRBV13 | TGTGCCAGCAGCTCCCCCAGGACACGATTGGACACTGAAGCTTTCTTT | CASSSPRTRLDTEAFF
TRBJ2-7 | . | TRBD1 | TRBV5-4 | TGTGCCAGCAGCTCTGTCGACAGGGGGGTTGGCGAGCAGTACTTC | CASSSVDRGVGEQYF
TRBJ2-1 | . | . | TRBV27 | TGTGCCAGCAGTTTGGCGACTATATCCTACAATGAGCAGTTCTTC | CASSLATISYNEQFF
TRBJ2-7 | few | . | TRBV10-1 | TGCGCCAGCAGTGAAGGTGGCGGTCTCTACGAGCAGTACTTC | CASSEGGGLYEQYF
TRBJ2-1 | . | . | TRBV28 | TGTGCCAGCAGTTTAGGGCTTGGGACTGAACAGTTCTTC | CASSLGLGTEQFF
TRBJ2-7 | . | TRBD1 | TRBV7-6 | TGTGCCAGCAGCTACTCGGGACAGGGAGCCTACGAGCAGTACTTC | CASSYSGQGAYEQYF
TRBJ2-5 | . | . | TRBV9 | TGTGCCAGCAGCGTAGCCGGGACAAACCTACTGGAGACCCAGTACTTC | CASSVAGTNLLETQYF
TRBJ1-1 | . | . | TRBV28 | TGTGCCAGCAGTTTAAGGCCTAGGGGGTGGGCTAACACTGAAGCTTTCTTT | CASSLRPRGWANTEAFF
TRBJ2-7 | . | TRBD2 | TRBV11-2 | TGTGCCAGCAGAGAACGGACTAGCGGGAACTTAGCCTACGAGCAGTACTTC | CASRERTSGNLAYEQYF
TRBJ1-5 | . | TRBD1 | TRBV6-5 | TGTGCCAGCAGTAGGACAGGGGGCTATCAGCCCCAGCATTTT | CASSRTGGYQPQHF
TRBJ2-7 | . | . | TRBV27 | TGTGCCAGCAGCCCGAGCCTTTCGGGCGAGCAGTACTTC | CASSPSLSGEQYF
TRBJ1-2 | . | . | TRBV27 | TGTGCCAGCAGTTTCGGGGGGAACTATGGCTACACCTTC | CASSFGGNYGYTF
TRBJ2-7 | . | . | TRBV7-5 | TGTGCCAGAAGCTTAGCGGGGCGCAGGGGGACTAGCGGAAGCTCCTACGAGCAGTACTTC | CARSLAGRRGTSGSSYEQYF
TRBJ2-5 | . | . | TRBV25-1 | TGTGCCAGCAGTGAAGGGGGGCAGGCCCTTGGGGAGACCCAGTACTTC | CASSEGGQALGETQYF
TRBJ2-7 | . | TRBD1 | TRBV6-1 | TGTGCCAGCAGCAGGGACAGGGGTTACGAGCAGTACTTC | CASSRDRGYEQYF